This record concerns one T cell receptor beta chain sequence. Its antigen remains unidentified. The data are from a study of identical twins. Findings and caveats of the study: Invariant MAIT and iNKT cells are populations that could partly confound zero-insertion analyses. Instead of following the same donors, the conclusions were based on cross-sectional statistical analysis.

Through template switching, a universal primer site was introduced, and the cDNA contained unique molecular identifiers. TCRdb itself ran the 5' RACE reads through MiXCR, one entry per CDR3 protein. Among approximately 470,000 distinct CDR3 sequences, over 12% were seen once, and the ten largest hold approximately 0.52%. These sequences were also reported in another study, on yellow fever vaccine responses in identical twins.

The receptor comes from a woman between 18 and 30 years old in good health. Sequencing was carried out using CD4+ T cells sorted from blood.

This CDR3 reads CSARKTSGVFNEQFF. The CDR3 nucleotides read TGCAGTGCTAGAAAGACTAGCGGCGTGTTTAATGAGCAGTTCTTC. This chain uses TRBV20-1 with TRBJ2-1, with 9 nucleotides matching TRBD2. The CDR3 is 15 amino acids. In germline, CDR1 is DFQATT, CDR2 SNEGSKA (reference sequence). The trim removed 2 bases at V and 7 bases at J, leaving 9 bases unmatched.